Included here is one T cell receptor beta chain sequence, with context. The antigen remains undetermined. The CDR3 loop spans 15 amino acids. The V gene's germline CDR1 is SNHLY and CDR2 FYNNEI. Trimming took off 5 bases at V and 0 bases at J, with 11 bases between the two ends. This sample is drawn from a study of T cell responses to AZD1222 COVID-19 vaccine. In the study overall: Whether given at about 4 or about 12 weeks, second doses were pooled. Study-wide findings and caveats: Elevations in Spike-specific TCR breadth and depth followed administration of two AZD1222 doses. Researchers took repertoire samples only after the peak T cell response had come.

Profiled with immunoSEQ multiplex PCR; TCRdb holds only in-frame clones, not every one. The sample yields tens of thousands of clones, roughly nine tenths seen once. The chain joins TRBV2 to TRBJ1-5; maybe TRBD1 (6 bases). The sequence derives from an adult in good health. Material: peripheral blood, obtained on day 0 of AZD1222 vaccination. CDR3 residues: CASSSDRHSNQPQHF. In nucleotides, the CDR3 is TGTGCCAGCAGTTCTGACAGGCATAGCAATCAGCCCCAGCATTTT.